This T cell receptor (beta chain) came from a study of beta chain features in type 1 diabetes. Study-level results: For patients, the naive, central memory and Treg TCRB repertoires appeared more alike than for healthy donors. Researchers could not determine here whether HLA type influences TCRB rearrangement. TCRB CDR3s from Type 1 diabetes patients were moderately but significantly shorter in all four CD4+ subsets. Cells expressing TCR highly could be over-represented by cDNA sequencing.

The germline gives CDR1 ENHRY, CDR2 SYGVKD. V lost 1 base to trimming and J lost 4 bases, with 7 bases between them. The CDR3 runs 13 residues. What was sequenced were expressed TCRB transcripts, since all of the isolated RNA had been reverse transcribed. Repertoires were generated with immunoSEQ multiplex PCR, while TCRdb's copy carries only in-frame clones and drops some. Among 630,000 or so clones, over 12% were seen once, and the ten largest hold approximately 0.043%. A word on this clone: Antigen specificity is unknown.

The clonotype was recovered from a man between 18 and 29 years old with type 1 diabetes. Sequencing used naive CD4+ T cells from blood. This sequence joins TRBV10-3 and TRBJ1-2, with a tentative D call TRBD1 (5 bases). This CDR3 reads CAISEWGTYGYTF. The CDR3, as DNA: TGTGCCATCAGTGAGTGGGGGACCTATGGCTACACCTTC.